This T cell receptor (beta chain) is drawn from a study of OX40 agonist ivuxolimab in advanced cancers. The study, taken as a whole, reports: CD8+ T cells (on average) carried more expanded clones than CD4+ T cells. Some nonresponders likewise displayed low normalized T-cell clonal expansion.

Concerning this clone itself: As yet, its antigen is unknown.

CDR3 length: 17 amino acids. CDR1 and CDR2 (germline): KGHSH, LQKENI. Trimming took 3 bases from V and 3 from J; bases not matched to a gene: 9. Clones were read by immunoSEQ multiplex PCR, and TCRdb kept only the in-frame ones, dropping some. The sample consists of 45,000 to 55,000 clones, approximately 90% of them appearing once. Sequencing was performed on CD4+ or CD8+ T cells sorted from blood, taken in a trial of the OX40 agonist ivuxolimab. This sequence was found in an adult with an advanced solid tumor such as melanoma, head and neck, liver or kidney cancer. The chain joins TRBV18 to TRBJ2-2; 8 bases agree with TRBD1. The CDR3 DNA is TGTGCCAGCTCACCGTTAGTAGCCAGGGGGCACACCGGGGAGCTGTTTTTT. Its protein is CASSPLVARGHTGELFF.